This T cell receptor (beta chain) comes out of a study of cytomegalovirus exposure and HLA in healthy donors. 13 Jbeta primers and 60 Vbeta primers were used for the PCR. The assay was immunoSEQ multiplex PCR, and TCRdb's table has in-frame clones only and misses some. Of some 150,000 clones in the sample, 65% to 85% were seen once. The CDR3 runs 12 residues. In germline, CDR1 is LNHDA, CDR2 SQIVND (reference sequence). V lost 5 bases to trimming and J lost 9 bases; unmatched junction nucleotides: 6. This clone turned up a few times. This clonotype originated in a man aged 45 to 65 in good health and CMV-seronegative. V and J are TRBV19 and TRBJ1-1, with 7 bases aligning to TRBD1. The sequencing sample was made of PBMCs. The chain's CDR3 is CASSQTQGKAFF. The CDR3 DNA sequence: TGTGCCAGTAGTCAGACACAGGGGAAAGCTTTCTTT.